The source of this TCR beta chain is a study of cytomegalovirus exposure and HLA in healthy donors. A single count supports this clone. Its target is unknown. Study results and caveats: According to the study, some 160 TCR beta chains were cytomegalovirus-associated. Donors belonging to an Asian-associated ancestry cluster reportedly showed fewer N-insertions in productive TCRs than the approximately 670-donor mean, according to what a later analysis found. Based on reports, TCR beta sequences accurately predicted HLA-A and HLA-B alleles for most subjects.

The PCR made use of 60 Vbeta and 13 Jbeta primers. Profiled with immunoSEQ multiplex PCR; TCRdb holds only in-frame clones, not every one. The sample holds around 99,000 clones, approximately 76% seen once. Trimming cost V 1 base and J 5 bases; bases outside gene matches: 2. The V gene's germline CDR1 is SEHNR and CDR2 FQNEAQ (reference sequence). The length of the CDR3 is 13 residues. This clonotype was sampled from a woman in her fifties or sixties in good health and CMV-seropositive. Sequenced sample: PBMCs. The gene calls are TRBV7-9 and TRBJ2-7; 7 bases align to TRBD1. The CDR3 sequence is CASSLGQGDEQYF. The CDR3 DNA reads TGTGCCAGCAGCTTAGGACAGGGAGACGAGCAGTACTTC.